There are a few counts of the clone carrying this T cell receptor (beta chain). TCR beta CDR3 regions were amplified from RNA transcripts. The HTBI primer set served for first-round RT-PCR of the TCR CDR3. MiXCR was run by TCRdb on the multiplex PCR reads, yielding one entry per CDR3 protein. The data contain roughly 630,000 distinct CDR3 sequences, less than 20% of them singletons. This record belongs to a study of T cells in Graves' hyperthyroidism and ophthalmopathy. PBMCs were derived from roughly 10 ml fresh peripheral blood. Germline V gives CDR1 LGHNA, CDR2 YSLEER. The V end lost 0 bases, the J end lost 6 bases, and 12 bases lay between the germline ends. CDR3 length equals 15 residues.

This rearrangement joins TRBV4-3 to TRBJ2-4; D may be TRBD2 (6 bases). The TCR originated in a woman in her twenties or thirties with Graves' hyperthyroidism. Sequences were obtained from blood. The CDR3 DNA follows: TGCGCCAGCAGCCAAGAAAGCGTGGGGGGAAACATTCAGTACTTC. Amino acids: CASSQESVGGNIQYF.